These T cell receptor beta chains were read from a single sample in a study of cytomegalovirus exposure and HLA in healthy donors. Sequenced by immunoSEQ multiplex PCR; TCRdb stores in-frame clones only, minus some. The data show approximately 110,000 clones, about nine tenths seen once. Sequencing was carried out using PBMCs. All receptors come from a woman younger than 30 in good health and CMV-seronegative. Both conserved end residues are part of each CDR3. The D gene is left open where the match is weak.

.	TRBV11-1	TRBJ2-3	TGTGCCAGCAGCAGCCTCCCTAGCGAGACAGATACGCAGTATTTT	CASSSLPSETDTQYF
.	TRBV5-1	TRBJ2-5	TGCGCCAGCAAGGGGGAGGAGACCCAGTACTTC	CASKGEETQYF
TRBD2	TRBV9	TRBJ2-6	TGTGCCAGCAGCTTTCCTAGCGGGAGAGGCGGTTATGGGGCCAACGTCCTGACTTTC	CASSFPSGRGGYGANVLTF
.	TRBV28	TRBJ2-7	TGTGCCAGCAGTTTGGTAGGGAGTAAGGGCGAGCAGTACTTC	CASSLVGSKGEQYF
.	TRBV28	TRBJ1-2	TGTGCCAGCAGTTTTAGATCGGGGGGGAACTATGGCTACACCTTC	CASSFRSGGNYGYTF
.	TRBV4-3	TRBJ2-2	TGCGCCAGCAGCCAAGATCCACCTATTTCCGCTGGGGAGCTGTTTTTT	CASSQDPPISAGELFF
.	TRBV5-6	TRBJ2-2	TGTGCCAGCAGCCCCTGGATGGAGGGGGAGCTGTTTTTT	CASSPWMEGELFF
TRBD1	TRBV28	TRBJ1-2	TGTGCCAGCAGTTTAGGGGACAGGGGGGGCTACACCTTC	CASSLGDRGGYTF
TRBD1	TRBV18	TRBJ2-1	TGTGCCAGCTCACCCCCAGGGGGCTCCTACAATGAGCAGTTCTTC	CASSPPGGSYNEQFF
.	TRBV4-2	TRBJ1-2	TGTGCCAGCAGCCAGGCAGGGCGTAACTATGGCTACACCTTC	CASSQAGRNYGYTF
TRBD2	TRBV11-2	TRBJ2-1	TGTGCCAGCAGCTTCCTGCGGGAGTCAGGCAATGAGCAGTTCTTC	CASSFLRESGNEQFF